Shown below are 23 T cell receptor beta chains from a single sample sequenced in a study of shared clonotypes between healthy human individuals. This table comes from immunoSEQ multiplex PCR, and its TCRdb copy is limited to in-frame clones, with some not included. The table has over a million clones, 70% to 80% seen once. The sequenced sample was memory CD4+ T cells from PBMCs. The sample's subset: CD45RA-negative fraction. These receptors originate from a man aged 18 to 29 in good health. Some clones in this sample may be carry-over from other donors' samples.

The V gene is TRBV6-6, the J gene TRBJ2-7; either TRBD1 or TRBD2 may supply D (5 bases each). The germline gives CDR1 MNHNY, CDR2 SVGAGI (reference sequence). V was trimmed by 2 bases and J by 1 base, leaving 15 bases between them. The CDR3 is 16 residues long. The CDR3 bases are TGTGCCAGCAGTTACCCCGGGGCAGGGTTATCCTACGAGCAGTACTTC. It specifies CASSYPGAGLSYEQYF.

This clone was counted only a few times. This sequence joins TRBV7-9 and TRBJ2-5; D gene ambiguous. Trimming took 5 bases from V and 11 from J, leaving 18 bases between them. Germline lookup yields CDR1 SEHNR and CDR2 FQNEAQ (reference sequence). CDR3 length: 13 amino acids. CDR3 amino acids: CASSQGIGSQQYF. DNA for the CDR3: TGTGCCAGCAGCCAAGGCATTGGGTCACAGCAGTACTTC.

The chain employs TRBV5-6 and TRBJ1-2; TRBD1 might be the D (5 bases). Deletions cut 0 bases from V and 9 bases from J, with 12 bases between. The CDR3 has 13 residues. Germline lookup yields CDR1 SGHDT and CDR2 YYEEEE. The CDR3 coding sequence is TGTGCCAGCAGCTTGGTGAGGGGTAGTAGCTACACCTTC. This sequence encodes CASSLVRGSSYTF. Based on the CDR3 plus reference TRBV5-6 and TRBJ1-2, the full variable domain is DAGVTQSPTHLIKTRGQQVTLRCSPKSGHDTVSWYQQALGQGPQFIFQYYEEEERQRGNFPDRFSGHQFPNYSSELNVNALLLGDSALYLCASSLVRGSSYTFGSGTRLTVV.

V is TRBV29-1 and J is TRBJ1-5; D unclear. The DNA end favors TRBJ2-3, so the J call may be wrong. This CDR3 has 13 amino acids. Germline assignment: CDR1 SQVTM and CDR2 ANQGSEA. Here the CDR3 DNA reads TGCAGCGTGGCAGCATCGTACAATCAGCCCCAGTATTTT. Its protein product is CSVAASYNQPQYF.

In the case of this clone: This same CDR3 is encoded by further DNA sequences in the sample. The CDR3 coding sequence is TGTGCCAGCAGCCGGGGCCTTAGCACAGATACGCAGTATTTT. This encodes CASSRGLSTDTQYF. The rearrangement uses TRBV7-9 and TRBJ2-3; D tentatively reads TRBD1 or TRBD2 (5 bases each). V dropped 5 bases and J dropped 0 bases, with 9 bases sitting between them. Looked up from germline, CDR1 is SEHNR and CDR2 is FQNEAQ (reference sequence). The CDR3 runs to 14 residues.

The count of this clone is one. This chain joins TRBV7-3 and TRBJ1-2; the D gene is possibly TRBD1 (5 bases). CDR1 is SGHTA and CDR2 is FQGTGA in the germline V gene. V lost 5 bases, J lost 1 base, and 8 bases lay in between. The CDR3 spans 13 residues. CDR3 residues: CASSDSGNYGYTF. The CDR3 DNA reads TGTGCCAGCAGCGACAGCGGTAACTATGGCTACACCTTC.

The chain is built from TRBV6-5 and TRBJ2-7, with 7 bases aligning to TRBD1. Germline trimming cut 2 bases from V and 6 bases from J; bases unmatched to any gene: 10. CDR1 is MNHEY and CDR2 is SVGAGI in the germline V gene. The CDR3 is 15 amino acids. The CDR3 is CASSYPGQGEGEQYF. CDR3 nucleotide sequence: TGTGCCAGCAGTTACCCGGGCCAGGGGGAAGGCGAGCAGTACTTC.

The rearrangement joins TRBV6-1 to TRBJ1-1; D is undetermined. The CDR3 extends over 15 amino acids. Between the trimmed V and J ends, which lost 2 bases and 0 bases, there was a span of 10 bases. Germline lookup yields CDR1 MNHNS and CDR2 SASEGT. This CDR3 is CASSESPNLNTEAFF. The CDR3 region has the DNA TGTGCCAGCAGTGAAAGCCCAAATTTGAACACTGAAGCTTTCTTT.

A few counts support this clone. V usage is TRBV18 and J usage is TRBJ2-1, with TRBD2 matching over 10 bases. This CDR3 region has 16 residues. Germline V gene data show CDR1 as KGHSH and CDR2 as LQKENI. Trimming cost V 3 bases and J 4 bases; bases outside gene matches: 6. CDR3 sequence reads: CASSPPSGSAYNEQFF. CDR3 DNA sequence: TGTGCCAGCTCACCCCCTAGCGGGAGTGCGTACAATGAGCAGTTCTTC.

The V gene is TRBV18, the J gene TRBJ2-5; no clear D gene. The V end lost 5 bases, the J end lost 2 bases, and 9 bases lay between the germline ends. The CDR3 spans 13 residues. Germline V gene sequence: CDR1 KGHSH, CDR2 LQKENI. CDR3 amino acids: CASSLEQQETQYF. In DNA, the CDR3 is TGTGCCAGCTCATTGGAGCAGCAAGAGACCCAGTACTTC.

The rearrangement uses TRBV5-6 and TRBJ2-7; D is undetermined. The CDR3 extends over 17 amino acids. V was clipped by 3 bases and J by 0 bases, with 19 bases between them. CDR1 is SGHDT and CDR2 is YYEEEE in the germline V gene. In nucleotides, the CDR3 is TGTGCCAGCAGCTCTAGGGCGATGGGCCTCAGCTCCTACGAGCAGTACTTC. Its protein product is CASSSRAMGLSSYEQYF. The whole variable domain, filled in from reference TRBV5-6 and TRBJ2-7, reads DAGVTQSPTHLIKTRGQQVTLRCSPKSGHDTVSWYQQALGQGPQFIFQYYEEEERQRGNFPDRFSGHQFPNYSSELNVNALLLGDSALYLCASSSRAMGLSSYEQYFGPGTRLTVT.

The V gene is TRBV5-4, the J gene TRBJ2-3; 10 bases match TRBD2. This CDR3 is 15 amino acids long. CDR1 is SGHNT and CDR2 is YYREEE in the germline V gene (reference sequence). The ends lost 10 bases at V and 3 bases at J; junction bases unmatched: 11. The CDR3 bases are TGTGCCGTCGGGGTAGCGGGAGGTTTGACAGATACGCAGTATTTT. Translation gives CAVGVAGGLTDTQYF.

The rearrangement links TRBV19 to TRBJ1-5; D gene ambiguous. Deletions cut 4 bases from V and 3 bases from J, with 10 bases between. The CDR3 covers 14 residues. The germline CDR1 and CDR2 sequences are LNHDA and SQIVND (reference sequence). CDR3 residues: CASSRGGLNQPQHF. The CDR3 DNA reads TGTGCCAGTAGTAGGGGAGGGCTCAATCAGCCCCAGCATTTT.

The chain uses TRBV2 and TRBJ1-4; D is unclear. The length of the CDR3 is 14 residues. Germline CDR1 and CDR2: SNHLY and FYNNEI. Trimming took 7 bases from V and 4 from J, leaving 13 bases between them. This CDR3 is CASTNRQVNEKLFF. The CDR3 DNA reads as TGTGCCAGCACCAATCGACAAGTTAATGAAAAACTGTTTTTT. The full variable domain, its missing parts supplied by reference TRBV2 and TRBJ1-4, is EPEVTQTPSHQVTQMGQEVILRCVPISNHLYFYWYRQILGQKVEFLVSFYNNEISEKSEIFDDQFSVERPDGSNFTLKIRSTKLEDSAMYFCASTNRQVNEKLFFGSGTQLSVL.

The chain combines TRBV7-8 with TRBJ2-2, with D perhaps matching TRBD1 or TRBD2 (6 bases each). Trimming shortened V by 5 bases and J by 5 bases, and 12 bases separated the two germline ends. CDR1 is SGHVS and CDR2 is FQNEAQ in the germline V gene. CDR3 size: 14 residues. CDR3 in DNA: TGTGCCAGCAGCCGACGGGGGACAACCGGGGAGCTGTTTTTT. Translation: CASSRRGTTGELFF.

This clone came up once. The chain joins TRBV5-4 to TRBJ2-6; possible D gene TRBD1, 5 bases. The V end was cut by 4 bases, the J end by 2 bases, with 19 bases between. This CDR3 comprises 18 residues. The V gene's germline CDR1 is SGHNT and CDR2 YYREEE (reference sequence). The CDR3 loop is CASSPYGAGPTGANVLTF. The CDR3 DNA sequence: TGTGCCAGCAGCCCGTATGGGGCAGGGCCGACTGGGGCCAACGTCCTGACTTTC. The full variable domain, with the rest looked up from reference TRBV5-4 and TRBJ2-6, is ETGVTQSPTHLIKTRGQQVTLRCSSQSGHNTVSWYQQALGQGPQFIFQYYREEENGRGNFPPRFSGLQFPNYSSELNVNALELDDSALYLCASSPYGAGPTGANVLTFGAGSRLTVL.

Points on this clone: This same CDR3 is encoded by further DNA sequences in the sample. The chain uses TRBV6-1 and TRBJ2-7; D not resolved. The CDR3 runs to 10 residues. Per germline, CDR1 MNHNS and CDR2 SASEGT. V was trimmed by 4 bases and J by 4 bases, leaving 2 bases between them. This chain's CDR3 is CASSVYEQYF. DNA for the CDR3: TGTGCCAGCAGTGTATACGAGCAGTACTTC.

The CDR3 DNA follows: TGTGCCAGCAGCCCAAGGACCGGGACTAGATCCTACAATGAGCAGTTCTTC. This codes for CASSPRTGTRSYNEQFF. The chain recombines TRBV7-9 with TRBJ2-1; 8 bases line up with TRBD2. The CDR3 runs to 17 residues. Germline V gene sequence: CDR1 SEHNR, CDR2 FQNEAQ (reference sequence). The J segment lost 1 base and the V segment lost 5 bases, leaving 10 bases of the junction unmatched.

The chain carries TRBV14 and TRBJ1-1; D possibly corresponds to TRBD1 (5 bases). V shed 4 bases and J shed 5 bases, with 14 bases lying between them. CDR3 length equals 14 residues. Germline-derived CDR1 and CDR2 are SGHDN and FVKESK. CDR3 protein: CASSRGREGTEAFF. CDR3 DNA sequence: TGTGCCAGCAGCCGGGGGAGGGAGGGTACTGAAGCTTTCTTT.

CDR3 nucleotide sequence: TGTGCCAGCACGGGAGGGGTGGGCACTGAAGCTTTCTTT. Protein product: CASTGGVGTEAFF. V gene TRBV6-6 combines with J gene TRBJ1-1; D might be TRBD1 (5 bases). CDR1 and CDR2 (germline): MNHNY, SVGAGI (reference sequence). The CDR3 runs 13 residues. Trimming took off 7 bases at V and 4 bases at J, with 13 bases between the two ends.

The table lists this clone with a few counts. The chain uses TRBV27 and TRBJ1-5, with D unresolved. This CDR3 contains 14 residues. The germline V and J ends were trimmed by 1 base and 4 bases, with 8 bases remaining between them. Germline CDR1 and CDR2: MNHEY and SMNVEV (reference sequence). The CDR3: CASSLLGRNQPQHF. The CDR3 DNA sequence: TGTGCCAGCAGTTTATTAGGACGAAATCAGCCCCAGCATTTT.

The chain uses TRBV6-1 and TRBJ1-2; D is perhaps TRBD1 (5 bases). V lost 3 bases, J lost 14 bases, and 19 bases lay in between. CDR3 length: 13 residues. CDR1 MNHNS and CDR2 SASEGT come from the germline V gene. The CDR3 loop reads CASSELEGPGETF. CDR3 nucleotide sequence: TGTGCCAGCAGTGAGTTAGAGGGGCCGGGTGAGACCTTC.

The DNA for the CDR3 is TGTGCCAGCAGCTCCCCGCTCGCTAGCGGGAGAAGGGGCAATGAGCAGTTCTTC. Protein sequence: CASSSPLASGRRGNEQFF. The rearrangement links TRBV11-2 to TRBJ2-1; 10 nucleotides agree with TRBD2. The CDR3 sequence is 18 residues long. CDR1 and CDR2 from the germline V gene are SGHAT and FQNNGV. The V segment lost 4 bases and the J segment 6 bases; nucleotides outside the gene matches: 15.